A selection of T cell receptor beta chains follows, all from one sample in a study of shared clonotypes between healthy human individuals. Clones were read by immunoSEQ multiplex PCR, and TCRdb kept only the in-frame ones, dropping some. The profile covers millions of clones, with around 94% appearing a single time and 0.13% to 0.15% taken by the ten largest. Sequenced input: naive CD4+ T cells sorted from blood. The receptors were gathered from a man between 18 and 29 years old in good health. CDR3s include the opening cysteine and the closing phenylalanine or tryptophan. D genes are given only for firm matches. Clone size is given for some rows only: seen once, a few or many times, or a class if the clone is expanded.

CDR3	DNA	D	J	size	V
CASSTYRDRHQETQYF	TGTGCCAGTAGTACCTACCGGGACAGGCACCAAGAGACCCAGTACTTC	TRBD1	TRBJ2-5	NA	TRBV19
CASSAYRGGLVNQPQHF	TGTGCCAGCAGCGCCTACAGGGGAGGGTTGGTCAATCAGCCCCAGCATTTT	TRBD1	TRBJ1-5	NA	TRBV2
CASSGGLAGSYNEQFF	TGTGCCAGCAGCGGGGGACTAGCGGGATCCTACAATGAGCAGTTCTTC	TRBD2	TRBJ2-1	NA	TRBV5-6
CAWSVGAQAFF	TGTGCCTGGAGTGTGGGTGCGCAGGCTTTCTTT	NA	TRBJ1-1	NA	TRBV30
CASRTLGGPSDTQYF	TGTGCCAGCAGAACTTTGGGGGGGCCCTCAGATACGCAGTATTTT	NA	TRBJ2-3	NA	TRBV2
CASSAPPYNSPLHF	TGTGCCAGCAGTGCGCCACCCTATAATTCACCCCTCCACTTT	NA	TRBJ1-6	once	TRBV6-1
CASSVAGGGLGGETQYF	TGTGCCAGCTCTGTCGCAGGCGGGGGTCTAGGAGGAGAGACCCAGTACTTC	TRBD2	TRBJ2-5	NA	TRBV28
CASSDWGTEQYF	TGTGCCAGCAGTGATTGGGGAACCGAGCAGTACTTC	NA	TRBJ2-7	NA	TRBV25-1
CASSMDPTGTPLHF	TGCGCCAGCAGCATGGACCCGACGGGGACACCCCTCCACTTT	NA	TRBJ1-6	NA	TRBV5-1
CATHWDNEQFF	TGCGCCACCCATTGGGACAATGAGCAGTTCTTC	NA	TRBJ2-1	NA	TRBV10-2
CASSLALNTEAFF	TGTGCCAGCAGCTTGGCATTGAACACTGAAGCTTTCTTT	NA	TRBJ1-1	few	TRBV5-4
CASSLGTGEAFF	TGTGCCAGCAGCCTCGGGACAGGTGAAGCTTTCTTT	TRBD1	TRBJ1-1	few	TRBV6-5
CSAADGGTGYTF	TGCAGCGCGGCAGACGGGGGGACGGGCTACACCTTC	NA	TRBJ1-2	NA	TRBV29-1
CASSLGTGDKLFF	TGCGCCAGCAGCTTGGGTACAGGGGATAAGCTGTTTTTT	TRBD1	TRBJ2-2	NA	TRBV5-1
CASSLSPSPDTQYF	TGCGCCAGCAGCTTGTCCCCTAGCCCAGATACGCAGTATTTT	NA	TRBJ2-3	NA	TRBV5-1
CASMGNQPQHF	TGTGCCAGCATGGGGAATCAGCCCCAGCATTTT	NA	TRBJ1-5	NA	TRBV28
CASSLEGGESQPQHF	TGCGCCAGCAGCTTGGAGGGGGGCGAATCACAGCCCCAGCATTTT	NA	TRBJ1-5	NA	TRBV5-1